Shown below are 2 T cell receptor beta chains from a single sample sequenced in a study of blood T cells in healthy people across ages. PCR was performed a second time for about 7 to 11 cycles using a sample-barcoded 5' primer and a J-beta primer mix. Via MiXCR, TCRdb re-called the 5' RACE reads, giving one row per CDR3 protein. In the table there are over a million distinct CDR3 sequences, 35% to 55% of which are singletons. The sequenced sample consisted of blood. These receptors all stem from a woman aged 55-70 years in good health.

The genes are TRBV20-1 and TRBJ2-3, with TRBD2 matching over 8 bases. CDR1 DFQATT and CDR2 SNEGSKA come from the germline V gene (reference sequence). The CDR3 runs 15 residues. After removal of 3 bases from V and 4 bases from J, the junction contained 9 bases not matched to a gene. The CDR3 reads CSARTERERADTQYF. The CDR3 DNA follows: TGCAGTGCTAGGACTGAGCGGGAGAGAGCAGATACGCAGTATTTT.

In nucleotides, the CDR3 is TGTGCCAGCAGCGAGAGGGGCGCGGTGCCGCAGTATTTT. This gives the protein CASSERGAVPQYF. This chain joins TRBV5-6 and TRBJ2-3, with D perhaps TRBD1 or TRBD2 (5 bases each). This CDR3 is 13 amino acids long. Germline CDR1 and CDR2: SGHDT and YYEEEE. Trimming pared 4 bases from V and 10 bases from J, leaving 16 bases between.